Included here is one T cell receptor (beta chain) sequence, with context. CDR1 is LNHDA and CDR2 is SQIVND in the germline V gene (reference sequence). V lost 4 bases to trimming and J lost 1 base, with 10 bases between them. The CDR3 is made up of 14 amino acids. Methods used by the authors: Nucleated cell counts were estimated from reference gene primer amplification. Method: immunoSEQ multiplex PCR; TCRdb's copy keeps in-frame clones and lacks some. V and J calls plus clone size are reproduced from that table; the DNA served to infer D and trimming. This table holds approximately 80,000 clones, roughly 87% found once. These data originate in a study of blood T cell repertoires in COVID-19. Study at large: PBMCs, B-cell-depleted T cells, or T cells provided the cDNA or gDNA that made up the material.

The chain links TRBV19 to TRBJ2-5; D ambiguous. The sequence came from a woman aged 45-65 years in a cohort sampled during active COVID-19. Sequenced: peripheral blood. CDR3 loop: CASSRSRRQETQYF. The CDR3 region has the DNA TGTGCCAGTAGTAGAAGCAGGCGCCAAGAGACCCAGTACTTC.